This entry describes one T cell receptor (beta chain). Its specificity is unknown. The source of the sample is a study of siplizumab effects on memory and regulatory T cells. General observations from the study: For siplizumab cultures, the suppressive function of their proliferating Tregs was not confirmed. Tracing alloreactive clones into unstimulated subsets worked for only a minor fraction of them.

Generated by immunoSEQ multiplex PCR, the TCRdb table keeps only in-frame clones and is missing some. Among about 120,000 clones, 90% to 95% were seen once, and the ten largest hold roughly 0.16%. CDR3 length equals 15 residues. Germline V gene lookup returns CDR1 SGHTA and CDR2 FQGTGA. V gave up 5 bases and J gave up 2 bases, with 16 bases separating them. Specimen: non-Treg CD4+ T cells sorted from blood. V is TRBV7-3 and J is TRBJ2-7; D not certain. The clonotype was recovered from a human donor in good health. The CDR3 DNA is TGTGCCAGCAGCCCTAGGGAACTCCCCCCCTACGAGCAGTACTTC. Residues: CASSPRELPPYEQYF.